This is a list of T cell receptor beta chains from one sample in a study of shared clonotypes between healthy human individuals. Profiled with immunoSEQ multiplex PCR; TCRdb holds only in-frame clones, not every one. The data hold about 2.3 million clones, with approximately 90% observed a single time. Sequenced input: naive CD4+ T cells from PBMCs. The source of these receptors is a man younger than 35 in good health. Some clones in this sample may be carry-over from other donors' samples. The CDR3 runs from the conserved cysteine through the conserved F or W. Each record gives: CDR3 protein, CDR3 DNA, V gene, J gene, D gene, clone size. D genes are given only for firm matches. Part of the rows lack a size; the others show once, few, many or a class for expanded clones.

CDR3 protein: CASSLGEGYHSNQPQHF
CDR3 DNA: TGTGCCAGCAGCTTAGGGGAGGGTTACCATAGCAATCAGCCCCAGCATTTT
V gene: TRBV7-2
J gene: TRBJ1-5
D gene: .
clone size: .

CDR3 protein: CASRLAGPNTGELFF
CDR3 DNA: TGTGCCAGCAGGTTAGCGGGACCGAACACCGGGGAGCTGTTTTTT
V gene: TRBV6-5
J gene: TRBJ2-2
D gene: TRBD2
clone size: .

CDR3 protein: CASTSTGGTARGEQYF
CDR3 DNA: TGTGCCAGCACCTCAACTGGGGGGACAGCCAGGGGAGAGCAGTACTTC
V gene: TRBV11-2
J gene: TRBJ2-7
D gene: .
clone size: once

CDR3 protein: CASSGLGEKLFF
CDR3 DNA: TGTGCCAGCAGTGGGTTGGGTGAAAAACTGTTTTTT
V gene: TRBV28
J gene: TRBJ1-4
D gene: .
clone size: .

CDR3 protein: CASSFRSFQETQYF
CDR3 DNA: TGTGCCAGCAGCTTTCGCAGCTTCCAAGAGACCCAGTACTTC
V gene: TRBV5-4
J gene: TRBJ2-5
D gene: .
clone size: .

CDR3 protein: CASSQAHSNYGYTF
CDR3 DNA: TGCGCCAGCAGCCAAGCCCACAGTAACTATGGCTACACCTTC
V gene: TRBV4-3
J gene: TRBJ1-2
D gene: .
clone size: once

CDR3 protein: CASSELDFASEQFF
CDR3 DNA: TGTGCCAGCAGTGAGCTGGACTTCGCTTCCGAGCAGTTCTTC
V gene: TRBV6-4
J gene: TRBJ2-1
D gene: .
clone size: .

CDR3 protein: CASSPQASGSIYEQYF
CDR3 DNA: TGTGCCAGCAGCCCTCAAGCTAGCGGGAGTATATACGAGCAGTACTTC
V gene: TRBV9
J gene: TRBJ2-7
D gene: TRBD2
clone size: .

CDR3 protein: CASSSRSGKNIQYF
CDR3 DNA: TGTGCCAGCAGCTCCCGTAGCGGAAAAAACATTCAGTACTTC
V gene: TRBV7-2
J gene: TRBJ2-4
D gene: .
clone size: .

CDR3 protein: CAWSVQLGNEKLFF
CDR3 DNA: TGTGCCTGGAGTGTGCAGTTAGGCAATGAAAAACTGTTTTTT
V gene: TRBV30
J gene: TRBJ1-4
D gene: .
clone size: .

CDR3 protein: CASAQYRGPETQYF
CDR3 DNA: TGCGCCAGCGCCCAGTACAGGGGTCCGGAGACCCAGTACTTC
V gene: TRBV5-1
J gene: TRBJ2-5
D gene: TRBD1
clone size: .

CDR3 protein: CASSEALSTGTETQYF
CDR3 DNA: TGTGCCAGCAGTGAAGCCCTCTCGACAGGAACGGAGACCCAGTACTTC
V gene: TRBV6-1
J gene: TRBJ2-5
D gene: .
clone size: .

CDR3 protein: CASSLAGLTDTQYF
CDR3 DNA: TGTGCCAGCAGCTTAGCTGGTCTCACAGATACGCAGTATTTT
V gene: TRBV7-8
J gene: TRBJ2-3
D gene: .
clone size: .

CDR3 protein: CASCLAGGRVYEQYF
CDR3 DNA: TGTGCCAGCTGCCTAGCGGGAGGTAGAGTCTACGAGCAGTACTTC
V gene: TRBV28
J gene: TRBJ2-7
D gene: TRBD2
clone size: .

CDR3 protein: CASSLRQSNTEAFF
CDR3 DNA: TGTGCCAGCAGCTTAAGACAGTCAAACACTGAAGCTTTCTTT
V gene: TRBV11-3
J gene: TRBJ1-1
D gene: .
clone size: .

CDR3 protein: CASSTLQGAGELFF
CDR3 DNA: TGTGCCAGCAGCACGTTACAGGGGGCCGGGGAGCTGTTTTTT
V gene: TRBV9
J gene: TRBJ2-2
D gene: TRBD1
clone size: .

CDR3 protein: CASSEGGNTGELFF
CDR3 DNA: TGTGCCAGTAGTGAGGGGGGTAACACCGGGGAGCTGTTTTTT
V gene: TRBV19
J gene: TRBJ2-2
D gene: .
clone size: .

CDR3 protein: CASSGGRPHEQYF
CDR3 DNA: TGTGCCAGCAGCGGGGGACGGCCGCACGAGCAGTACTTC
V gene: TRBV7-8
J gene: TRBJ2-7
D gene: .
clone size: .

CDR3 protein: CASSVGTRIPGFQETQYF
CDR3 DNA: TGTGCCAGCAGCGTAGGGACCCGAATTCCGGGGTTCCAAGAGACCCAGTACTTC
V gene: TRBV9
J gene: TRBJ2-5
D gene: .
clone size: once

CDR3 protein: CASSFGLGSGELFF
CDR3 DNA: TGTGCCAGCAGCTTTGGCCTCGGGAGCGGGGAGCTGTTTTTT
V gene: TRBV5-6
J gene: TRBJ2-2
D gene: .
clone size: .

CDR3 protein: CASSLAGQGYEQYF
CDR3 DNA: TGTGCCAGCAGTCTAGCGGGACAGGGCTACGAGCAGTACTTC
V gene: TRBV28
J gene: TRBJ2-7
D gene: .
clone size: .

CDR3 protein: CASSTGLAGDYNEQFF
CDR3 DNA: TGTGCCAGTAGTACCGGACTAGCGGGAGACTACAATGAGCAGTTCTTC
V gene: TRBV19
J gene: TRBJ2-1
D gene: TRBD2
clone size: .

CDR3 protein: CASSYKREGHEQFF
CDR3 DNA: TGTGCCAGCAGTTACAAGCGGGAGGGCCATGAGCAGTTCTTC
V gene: TRBV6-5
J gene: TRBJ2-1
D gene: TRBD2
clone size: .

CDR3 protein: CASSWRASYEQYF
CDR3 DNA: TGTGCCAGCAGCTGGAGAGCTTCCTACGAGCAGTACTTC
V gene: TRBV5-5
J gene: TRBJ2-7
D gene: .
clone size: .

CDR3 protein: CASSLGLNEQFF
CDR3 DNA: TGTGCCAGCAGCTTAGGATTAAATGAGCAGTTCTTC
V gene: TRBV7-2
J gene: TRBJ2-1
D gene: .
clone size: .

CDR3 protein: CASSEFSDRLGYTF
CDR3 DNA: TGTGCCAGCAGTGAATTCTCGGACCGCCTAGGCTACACCTTC
V gene: TRBV2
J gene: TRBJ1-2
D gene: .
clone size: .

CDR3 protein: CAIGRWTGVTDTQYF
CDR3 DNA: TGTGCCATCGGGAGGTGGACAGGGGTCACAGATACGCAGTATTTT
V gene: TRBV10-3
J gene: TRBJ2-3
D gene: TRBD1
clone size: .

CDR3 protein: CASSLEGARSDTIYF
CDR3 DNA: TGTGCCAGCAGTCTTGAAGGGGCCCGGTCGGACACCATATATTTT
V gene: TRBV7-9
J gene: TRBJ1-3
D gene: .
clone size: .

CDR3 protein: CAWTRTSGSVPRGELFF
CDR3 DNA: TGTGCCTGGACCAGGACTAGCGGGAGCGTTCCCCGCGGGGAGCTGTTTTTT
V gene: TRBV30
J gene: TRBJ2-2
D gene: TRBD2
clone size: .

CDR3 protein: CASSPGLIEYNEQFF
CDR3 DNA: TGTGCCAGCAGCCCAGGACTGATCGAGTACAATGAGCAGTTCTTC
V gene: TRBV7-2
J gene: TRBJ2-1
D gene: .
clone size: .

CDR3 protein: CASYGGGTSGYNEQFF
CDR3 DNA: TGTGCCAGTTATGGCGGTGGGACTAGCGGCTACAATGAGCAGTTCTTC
V gene: TRBV18
J gene: TRBJ2-1
D gene: TRBD2
clone size: .

CDR3 protein: CATLTSGRGPSYNEQFF
CDR3 DNA: TGTGCCACCTTGACTAGCGGGAGGGGCCCCTCCTACAATGAGCAGTTCTTC
V gene: TRBV6-4
J gene: TRBJ2-1
D gene: TRBD2
clone size: .